Listed here are 32 T cell receptor beta chains from one sample, sequenced in a study of cytomegalovirus exposure and HLA in healthy donors. The PCR contained 60 Vbeta and 13 Jbeta primers. Sequencing used immunoSEQ multiplex PCR; TCRdb keeps in-frame clones, though not all of them. This sample has under 200,000 clones; 81% occur once, and the top ten carry roughly 3.1%. The sequencing sample was made of PBMCs. These receptors were collected from a middle-aged man in good health and CMV-seropositive.

The V call is TRBV28, the J call TRBJ2-6; TRBD2 matches at 11 bases. J gave up 2 bases and V 6 bases, and 6 bases lay outside the gene matches. CDR1 is MDHEN and CDR2 is SYDVKM in the germline V gene. The length of the CDR3 is 17 residues. CDR3 protein: CASRGTSGRPGANVLTF. CDR3 DNA: TGTGCCAGCAGGGGTACTAGCGGGAGACCTGGGGCCAACGTCCTGACTTTC.

About this clone itself: The junction departs from the called germline gene at one end, perhaps through a read error. The chain uses TRBV7-9 and TRBJ2-3, with TRBD2 matching 12 bases. The CDR3 totals 16 residues. CDR1 and CDR2 (germline): SEHNR, FQNEAQ (reference sequence). The CDR3 DNA reads TGTTCCAGCAGCTACCCTAGCGGGAGGGGTGCAGATACGCAGTATTTT. The encoded protein is CSSSYPSGRGADTQYF. The complete variable domain, with remaining parts taken from reference TRBV7-9 and TRBJ2-3, reads DTGVSQNPRHKITKRGQNVTFRCDPISEHNRLYWYRQTLGQGPEFLTYFQNEAQLEKSRLLSDRFSAERPKGSFSTLEIQRTEQGDSAMYLCSSSYPSGRGADTQYFGPGTRLTVL.

The chain couples TRBV6-5 to TRBJ2-1; D may be TRBD1 (6 bases). This CDR3 has 15 amino acids. The germline gives CDR1 MNHEY, CDR2 SVGAGI. V lost 7 bases, J lost 3 bases, and 16 bases lay in between. CDR3 coding DNA: TGTGCCAGCAACACCCTGGGGGCACACTACAATGAGCAGTTCTTC. Protein: CASNTLGAHYNEQFF.

The chain joins TRBV4-3 to TRBJ2-5; TRBD2 aligns across 10 bases. Trimming cost V 4 bases and J 4 bases; bases outside gene matches: 12. CDR3 length equals 17 residues. Germline lookup yields CDR1 LGHNA and CDR2 YSLEER. In nucleotides, the CDR3 is TGCGCCAGCAGCCCGATGGGAGCGGGAGGGATGGGAGAGACCCAGTACTTC. It encodes CASSPMGAGGMGETQYF.

This chain uses TRBV5-1 with TRBJ1-1; possibly TRBD1 for D (6 bases). CDR3 length: 14 amino acids. The V end lost 3 bases, the J end lost 9 bases, and 18 bases lay between the germline ends. Germline lookup yields CDR1 SGHRS and CDR2 YFSETQ. DNA of the CDR3: TGCGCCAGCAGCTCGGTCCCGGGACACGGTAAAGCTTTCTTT. As protein: CASSSVPGHGKAFF.

The V and J genes are TRBV18 and TRBJ2-3, with 7 bases lining up with TRBD1. J gave up 7 bases and V 3 bases, and 4 bases lay outside the gene matches. Germline V gene sequence: CDR1 KGHSH, CDR2 LQKENI. This CDR3 has 13 amino acids. The CDR3 DNA reads TGTGCCAGCTCACCGGCGACAGGGAATACGCAGTATTTT. Translated, it gives CASSPATGNTQYF.

This chain joins TRBV5-5 and TRBJ2-2, with 9 bases matching TRBD2. Germline V gives CDR1 SGHKS, CDR2 YYEKEE (reference sequence). Losses at the gene ends were 4 bases for V and 6 bases for J; bases not matched to a gene: 7. The CDR3 totals 15 residues. Written as DNA, the CDR3 is TGTGCCAGCAGCCGCCCGGGACTAGCCCCCGGGGAGCTGTTTTTT. The encoded protein is CASSRPGLAPGELFF.

This chain uses TRBV19 with TRBJ2-3, with D possibly matching TRBD1 (5 bases). From germline, CDR1 is LNHDA and CDR2 SQIVND (reference sequence). This CDR3 has 15 residues. V gave up 3 bases and J gave up 5 bases, with 15 bases separating them. The CDR3 DNA sequence: TGTGCCAGTAGTATTGGCAGGGCCCGCCTAGATACGCAGTATTTT. Translated: CASSIGRARLDTQYF. The full variable domain, in which reference TRBV19 and TRBJ2-3 provide the parts outside the CDR3, is DGGITQSPKYLFRKEGQNVTLSCEQNLNHDAMYWYRQDPGQGLRLIYYSQIVNDFQKGDIAEGYSVSREKKESFPLTVTSAQKNPTAFYLCASSIGRARLDTQYFGPGTRLTVL.

This chain connects TRBV2 to TRBJ2-5, with D possibly being TRBD1 (6 bases). Deletions cut 2 bases from V and 1 base from J, with 11 bases between. Per the germline V gene, CDR1 is SNHLY and CDR2 is FYNNEI. There are 15 residues in the CDR3. The CDR3 DNA is TGTGCCAGCAGTGAACAGGGGCCCCCCCAAGAGACCCAGTACTTC. It yields the protein CASSEQGPPQETQYF.

CDR3 in amino acids: CASSLAWTSDNEQFF. The CDR3 DNA is TGTGCCAGCAGCTTAGCTTGGACTAGCGACAATGAGCAGTTCTTC. This chain connects TRBV7-2 to TRBJ2-1; 9 bases match TRBD2. The CDR3 runs 15 residues. J lost 5 bases, V lost 0 bases, and 2 bases had no gene match. Germline CDR1 and CDR2: SGHTA and FQGNSA.

The chain is built from TRBV29-1 and TRBJ1-4; 7 bases line up with TRBD1. The CDR3 runs to 14 residues. CDR1 SQVTM and CDR2 ANQGSEA come from the germline V gene. J lost 5 bases, V lost 4 bases, and 7 bases had no gene match. The CDR3 DNA reads TGCAGCGTTGTCCAGGGGGGACAGAATGAAAAACTGTTTTTT. Its protein is CSVVQGGQNEKLFF.

The CDR3 loop reads CASSPRSGGVYNEQFF. CDR3 bases: TGCGCCAGCAGTCCCAGAAGCGGGGGAGTTTACAATGAGCAGTTCTTC. This sequence joins TRBV23-1 and TRBJ2-1, with 8 nucleotides matching TRBD2. TRBV23-1 is designated an ORF whose function remains uncertain. The V gene end was trimmed by 4 bases and the J gene end by 4 bases; junction bases not matched to a gene: 9. The CDR3 spans 16 residues.

The chain joins TRBV5-4 to TRBJ2-5; D might be TRBD2 (5 bases). The ends were cut back, 0 bases at V and 4 bases at J, with 10 bases in the middle. In germline, CDR1 is SGHNT, CDR2 YYREEE (reference sequence). The CDR3 contains 14 residues. The CDR3: CASSLGSEVETQYF. For the CDR3, the DNA is TGTGCCAGCAGCTTGGGTAGCGAGGTAGAGACCCAGTACTTC.

This clone was seen only once. The chain combines TRBV4-1 with TRBJ2-7; 11 bases align to TRBD2. This CDR3 has 15 amino acids. The V gene end was trimmed by 4 bases and the J gene end by 3 bases; junction bases not matched to a gene: 5. The germline V gene encodes CDR1 MGHRA and CDR2 YSYEKL. The CDR3 region is CASSRLAGGLYEQYF. The CDR3, as DNA: TGCGCCAGCAGCCGATTAGCGGGAGGGCTCTACGAGCAGTACTTC.

This chain links TRBV27 with TRBJ1-5; D unclear. Germline loops: CDR1 MNHEY, CDR2 SMNVEV (reference sequence). Trimming stripped 2 bases from V and 4 bases from J, with 6 bases between. The CDR3 extends over 13 amino acids. CDR3 region: CASSLGRNQPQHF. In nucleotides, the CDR3 is TGTGCCAGCAGTTTAGGGCGTAATCAGCCCCAGCATTTT.

The chain joins TRBV5-1 to TRBJ2-1; D ambiguous. CDR1 is SGHRS, CDR2 YFSETQ, per germline. V lost 4 bases and J lost 10, with 12 bases in between. The CDR3 contains 12 residues. CDR3 nucleotides: TGCGCCAGCAGCCGCGGCGCGCGGGAGCAGTTCTTC. Translating gives CASSRGAREQFF.

The rearrangement links TRBV6-6 to TRBJ2-3, with 9 bases aligning to TRBD1. CDR1 is MNHNY and CDR2 is SVGAGI in the germline V gene (reference sequence). The CDR3 is made up of 14 amino acids. The V and J ends lost 6 bases and 3 bases, in that order; junction bases with no gene match: 4. CDR3 DNA sequence: TGTGCCAGCAGAAGGACAGGGGTGACAGATACGCAGTATTTT. It is translated as CASRRTGVTDTQYF.

CDR3: CASRGTGQYNSPLHF. The CDR3 DNA reads TGTGCCAGCAGAGGTACAGGGCAATATAATTCACCCCTCCACTTT. This chain joins TRBV2 and TRBJ1-6; D might be TRBD1 (6 bases). This CDR3 spans 15 amino acids. With 6 bases removed from V and 4 bases from J, the gap between germline ends came to 13 bases. In germline, CDR1 is SNHLY, CDR2 FYNNEI.

This clone has only a few counts. V and J are TRBV4-2 and TRBJ2-7, with 11 bases that match TRBD2. This CDR3 region has 18 residues. Germline V gene data show CDR1 as LGHNA and CDR2 as YNFKEQ. V dropped 3 bases and J dropped 6; count of bases not matched to a gene: 16. DNA of the CDR3: TGTGCCAGCAGCCAGGATAGGTACTCCCTAGCGGGAGGCGCCGAGCAGTACTTC. Residues: CASSQDRYSLAGGAEQYF.

This clone was picked up a small number of times. The chain links TRBV14 to TRBJ1-1, with TRBD1 identical over 8 bases. V dropped 4 bases and J dropped 1; count of bases not matched to a gene: 5. CDR3 size: 15 residues. Germline-derived CDR1 and CDR2 are SGHDN and FVKESK. CDR3 sequence (DNA): TGTGCCAGCAGCCCGAGGACAGGGTGGAACACTGAAGCTTTCTTT. Translated: CASSPRTGWNTEAFF.

This clone was seen a single time. The chain uses TRBV6-6 and TRBJ1-5, with a tentative D call TRBD1 (6 bases). Germline assignment: CDR1 MNHNY and CDR2 SVGAGI (reference sequence). The CDR3 sequence is 15 residues long. V lost 6 bases and J lost 0, with 12 bases in between. The CDR3 is CASSPRGYSNQPQHF. Here the CDR3 DNA reads TGTGCCAGCAGCCCGAGGGGGTATAGCAATCAGCCCCAGCATTTT.

This chain joins TRBV7-3 and TRBJ2-5; no reliable D call. The CDR3 runs 12 residues. The germline V gene encodes CDR1 SGHTA and CDR2 FQGTGA. With 3 bases removed from V and 5 bases from J, the gap between germline ends came to 7 bases. The CDR3 loop is CASSFDGETQYF. The CDR3 DNA reads TGTGCCAGCAGCTTTGACGGGGAGACCCAGTACTTC.

This chain connects TRBV5-8 to TRBJ2-5, with 9 bases aligning to TRBD1. The V gene end was trimmed by 4 bases and the J gene end by 4 bases; junction bases not matched to a gene: 2. Germline V gene data show CDR1 as SGHTS and CDR2 as YDEGEE. The CDR3 covers 13 residues. The DNA for the CDR3 is TGTGCCAGCAGCAGGGACAGGGCAGAGACCCAGTACTTC. Its protein product is CASSRDRAETQYF.

The J gene is TRBJ2-2, the V gene TRBV5-6, with TRBD2 matching 7 bases. Germline trimming cut 6 bases from V and 6 bases from J; bases unmatched to any gene: 5. This CDR3 has 13 amino acids. Germline V CDR1 and CDR2: SGHDT, YYEEEE. The CDR3 sequence is CASNSGGAGELFF. The CDR3 DNA reads TGTGCCAGCAACTCGGGAGGTGCCGGGGAGCTGTTTTTT.

The chain is built from TRBV2 and TRBJ2-7; 11 positions match TRBD1. After removal of 6 bases from V and 5 bases from J, the junction contained 9 bases not matched to a gene. CDR3 length: 15 amino acids. CDR1 and CDR2 (germline): SNHLY, FYNNEI. The CDR3, as DNA: TGTGCCAGCAGAAACCCGGGACAGGGGGTGGACGAGCAGTACTTC. Translation gives CASRNPGQGVDEQYF.

Turning to this clone: This CDR3 is also generated by other DNA sequences in the sample. The V gene is TRBV5-1, the J gene TRBJ2-3; a weak D match, TRBD2 (6 bases). Germline V gene sequence: CDR1 SGHRS, CDR2 YFSETQ. The CDR3 loop spans 15 amino acids. Trimming cost V 0 bases and J 8 bases, with 16 bases left between them. The CDR3 DNA is TGCGCCAGCAGCTTGGAAGCCCACATGGGAGGTACGCAGTATTTT. It encodes CASSLEAHMGGTQYF. Complete variable domain (other parts from reference TRBV5-1 and TRBJ2-3): KAGVTQTPRYLIKTRGQQVTLSCSPISGHRSVSWYQQTPGQGLQFLFEYFSETQRNKGNFPGRFSGRQFSNSRSEMNVSTLELGDSALYLCASSLEAHMGGTQYFGPGTRLTVL.

CDR3 residues: CASSYNIGGDSYEQYF. The CDR3 nucleotides are TGTGCCAGCAGTTACAACATAGGGGGTGACTCCTACGAGCAGTACTTC. The chain carries TRBV28 and TRBJ2-7, with D tentatively TRBD1 (6 bases). The CDR3 extends over 16 amino acids. V was cut by 4 bases and J by 0 bases, with 16 bases left in between. Germline V gene lookup returns CDR1 MDHEN and CDR2 SYDVKM.

This clone appeared once. The genes are TRBV7-6 and TRBJ2-1; D call uncertain. Germline-derived CDR1 and CDR2 are SGHVS and FNYEAQ. The length of the CDR3 is 15 residues. Trimming cost V 0 bases and J 3 bases, with 9 bases left between them. This CDR3 is CASSLAASGYNEQFF. The CDR3 DNA follows: TGTGCCAGCAGCTTAGCTGCGTCGGGCTACAATGAGCAGTTCTTC.

This clone was picked up a small number of times. The chain has TRBV27 and TRBJ2-6, with TRBD2 matching over 11 bases. With 2 bases clipped from V and 4 bases from J, the junction kept 10 bases outside the gene matches. The CDR3 is made up of 19 amino acids. CDR1 and CDR2 (germline): MNHEY, SMNVEV (reference sequence). The CDR3 DNA follows: TGTGCCAGCAGTTTAGGGCTAGCGGGGGGAAGGGCCGGGGCCAACGTCCTGACTTTC. It specifies CASSLGLAGGRAGANVLTF.

This clone occurred a few times. This chain connects TRBV7-2 to TRBJ2-7; possible D gene TRBD1, 5 bases. Trimming left V 2 bases short and J 7 bases short, with 18 bases between. From germline, CDR1 is SGHTA and CDR2 FQGNSA. The CDR3 is 15 residues long. CDR3 DNA sequence: TGTGCCAGCAGCTTATCCAGGGTATTCTACGGGGAGCAGTACTTC. Residues: CASSLSRVFYGEQYF.

The V call is TRBV4-2, the J call TRBJ1-1, with D perhaps TRBD1 (6 bases). This CDR3 is built from 16 residues. CDR1 LGHNA and CDR2 YNFKEQ come from the germline V gene. V shed 3 bases and J shed 5 bases, with 19 bases lying between them. The DNA of the CDR3 is TGTGCCAGCAGCCAGGGGTGGGGACAAAGGGAAACTGAAGCTTTCTTT. Its protein product is CASSQGWGQRETEAFF.

The chain's CDR3 is CASSVVVEECFMNTEAFF. The CDR3 nucleotides are TGTGCCAGCAGCGTAGTAGTAGAAGAGTGCTTTATGAACACTGAAGCTTTCTTT. This sequence joins TRBV9 and TRBJ1-1; no clear D gene. Germline V CDR1 and CDR2: SGDLS, YYNGEE. The length of the CDR3 is 18 residues. Trimming took off 0 bases at V and 0 bases at J, with 18 bases between the two ends.